Detailed here is one TCR beta chain. This specimen comes from a study of monozygotic twins with inflammatory bowel disease. From the 5' RACE reads, TCRdb lists one entry per CDR3 protein and no DNA. Its listing shows just over 300,000 distinct CDR3 sequences. The CDR3 covers 15 residues. Per germline, CDR1 SGHTA and CDR2 FQGNSA. The chain uses TRBV7-2 and TRBJ2-2; the D gene TCRdb calls, TRBD1, cannot be checked with no DNA. Material: blood. The TCR was taken from a human donor with ulcerative colitis or Crohn's disease, or a healthy co-twin of an affected twin (not recorded which). CDR3 sequence: CASRPDKSRSGELFF.